Each of the 13 T cell receptor beta chains below was sequenced from the same sample in a study of shared clonotypes between healthy human individuals. Data came from immunoSEQ multiplex PCR; TCRdb stores just in-frame clones and leaves some out. This table has 2,100,000 or so clones, about 94% appearing once. Sequenced input: naive CD4+ T cells sorted from blood. As for subset: CD45RA+ positively selected. All receptors come from a man younger than 35 in good health.

This chain connects TRBV2 to TRBJ2-1, with D possibly TRBD2 on 5 matching bases. Germline V lookup: CDR1 SNHLY, CDR2 FYNNEI. The CDR3 loop spans 13 amino acids. V lost 7 bases and J lost 4, with 11 bases in between. CDR3 sequence reads: CASKRGSYNEQFF. CDR3 nucleotides: TGTGCCAGCAAACGGGGTTCGTACAATGAGCAGTTCTTC. Supplemented by reference TRBV2 and TRBJ2-1, the full variable domain reads EPEVTQTPSHQVTQMGQEVILRCVPISNHLYFYWYRQILGQKVEFLVSFYNNEISEKSEIFDDQFSVERPDGSNFTLKIRSTKLEDSAMYFCASKRGSYNEQFFGPGTRLTVL.

The genes are TRBV4-1 and TRBJ2-3; 11 positions agree with TRBD2. Germline V lookup: CDR1 MGHRA, CDR2 YSYEKL. This CDR3 contains 17 residues. Germline trimming cut 3 bases from V and 0 bases from J; bases unmatched to any gene: 5. CDR3 bases: TGCGCCAGCAGCCAGATAGTAGCGGGGGGGAGCACAGATACGCAGTATTTT. Translation gives CASSQIVAGGSTDTQYF.

The chain couples TRBV6-5 to TRBJ2-1, with TRBD1 matching over 9 bases. From germline, CDR1 is MNHEY and CDR2 SVGAGI. The CDR3 spans 14 residues. V was pared by 6 bases and J by 4 bases, with 4 bases of the junction left unmatched. The CDR3 loop reads CASSAGTGYNEQFF. The CDR3 DNA reads TGTGCCAGCAGCGCCGGGACAGGGTACAATGAGCAGTTCTTC.

V is TRBV5-4 and J is TRBJ2-7, with 8 bases aligning to TRBD2. Germline V gene data show CDR1 as SGHNT and CDR2 as YYREEE (reference sequence). Trimming cost V 0 bases and J 1 base; bases outside gene matches: 3. This CDR3 comprises 15 residues. The CDR3 sequence: CASSLVAGMSYEQYF. CDR3 coding DNA: TGTGCCAGCAGCTTGGTAGCGGGGATGTCCTACGAGCAGTACTTC.

This clone was picked up one time. V gene TRBV13 combines with J gene TRBJ2-3; TRBD2 is a possible D gene (6 bases). CDR3 length: 15 amino acids. Germline lookup yields CDR1 PRHDT and CDR2 FYEKMQ (reference sequence). Trimming cost V 5 bases and J 3 bases, with 15 bases left between them. The CDR3 bases are TGTGCCAGCAGCCCTTCTAGCGCGAGGACAGATACGCAGTATTTT. This encodes CASSPSSARTDTQYF.

V usage is TRBV10-3 and J usage is TRBJ2-7; perhaps D is TRBD1 or TRBD2 (5 bases each). V was clipped by 11 bases and J by 3 bases, with 14 bases between them. Germline loops: CDR1 ENHRY, CDR2 SYGVKD. This CDR3 is built from 12 residues. CDR3 nucleotides: TGTGCCGCGGCACGTGGGGGCTACGAGCAGTACTTC. The encoded protein is CAAARGGYEQYF.

The chain is built from TRBV28 and TRBJ1-4; D call uncertain. Trimming removed 3 bases at V and 8 bases at J, with 16 bases between. Germline CDR1 MDHEN, CDR2 SYDVKM. The CDR3 contains 15 residues. The CDR3 sequence is CASSFLSPNGEKLFF. The DNA of the CDR3 is TGTGCCAGCAGTTTTTTGTCCCCTAACGGGGAAAAACTGTTTTTT. Filled out from reference TRBV28 and TRBJ1-4, the complete variable domain reads DVKVTQSSRYLVKRTGEKVFLECVQDMDHENMFWYRQDPGLGLRLIYFSYDVKMKEKGDIPEGYSVSREKKERFSLILESASTNQTSMYLCASSFLSPNGEKLFFGSGTQLSVL.

The chain carries TRBV5-1 and TRBJ1-2, with 8 bases that match TRBD1. The CDR3 is 17 residues long. Trimming cost V 0 bases and J 12 bases; bases outside gene matches: 19. The V gene's germline CDR1 is SGHRS and CDR2 YFSETQ. The CDR3 spells CASSLAPRQGALFIDTF. The CDR3 region has the DNA TGCGCCAGCAGCTTGGCTCCCCGGCAGGGGGCCCTTTTTATAGACACCTTC. The variable domain in full, completed from reference TRBV5-1 and TRBJ1-2, reads KAGVTQTPRYLIKTRGQQVTLSCSPISGHRSVSWYQQTPGQGLQFLFEYFSETQRNKGNFPGRFSGRQFSNSRSEMNVSTLELGDSALYLCASSLAPRQGALFIDTFGSGTRLTVV.

The chain joins TRBV5-1 to TRBJ1-6, with D possibly matching TRBD1 (6 bases). V was pared by 4 bases and J by 8 bases, with 10 bases between. CDR1 and CDR2 (germline): SGHRS, YFSETQ. The CDR3 has 13 amino acids. The CDR3 coding sequence is TGCGCCAGCAGCGGACAGCAGCATTCACCCCTCCACTTT. Translated: CASSGQQHSPLHF. Together with reference TRBV5-1 and TRBJ1-6, the CDR3 gives the full variable domain: KAGVTQTPRYLIKTRGQQVTLSCSPISGHRSVSWYQQTPGQGLQFLFEYFSETQRNKGNFPGRFSGRQFSNSRSEMNVSTLELGDSALYLCASSGQQHSPLHFGNGTRLTVT.

This clone was seen a single time. Other DNA sequences within the sample encode an identical CDR3. CDR3: CSVDRGGETQYF. CDR3 sequence (DNA): TGCAGCGTAGACAGGGGAGGCGAGACCCAGTACTTC. This chain joins TRBV29-1 and TRBJ2-5; 8 bases are shared with TRBD1. The CDR3 extends over 12 amino acids. Germline V gene sequence: CDR1 SQVTM, CDR2 ANQGSEA. After removal of 6 bases from V and 5 bases from J, the junction contained 5 bases not matched to a gene.

This chain links TRBV9 with TRBJ2-3; D remains unclear. This CDR3 is built from 13 residues. CDR1 is SGDLS and CDR2 is YYNGEE in the germline V gene. The V end was cut by 1 base, the J end by 1 base, with 4 bases between. The CDR3 is CASSVSRTDTQYF. Written as DNA, the CDR3 is TGTGCCAGCAGCGTAAGCCGCACAGATACGCAGTATTTT.

The chain has TRBV5-1 and TRBJ1-2; possibly TRBD1 for D (5 bases). The germline V and J ends were trimmed by 4 bases and 2 bases, with 12 bases remaining between them. CDR1 and CDR2 (germline): SGHRS, YFSETQ. There are 14 residues in the CDR3. CDR3 nucleotide sequence: TGCGCCAGCAGCAGCGGGGCGGTAAACTATGGCTACACCTTC. Its translation is CASSSGAVNYGYTF.

This clone was detected only once. The V gene is TRBV4-1, the J gene TRBJ1-3; D is unclear. V shed 6 bases and J shed 0 bases, with 15 bases lying between them. This CDR3 spans 16 amino acids. The germline gives CDR1 MGHRA, CDR2 YSYEKL. In nucleotides, the CDR3 is TGCGCCAGCAGTCCCCCACCTCTAAGCTCTGGAAACACCATATATTTT. It specifies CASSPPPLSSGNTIYF.